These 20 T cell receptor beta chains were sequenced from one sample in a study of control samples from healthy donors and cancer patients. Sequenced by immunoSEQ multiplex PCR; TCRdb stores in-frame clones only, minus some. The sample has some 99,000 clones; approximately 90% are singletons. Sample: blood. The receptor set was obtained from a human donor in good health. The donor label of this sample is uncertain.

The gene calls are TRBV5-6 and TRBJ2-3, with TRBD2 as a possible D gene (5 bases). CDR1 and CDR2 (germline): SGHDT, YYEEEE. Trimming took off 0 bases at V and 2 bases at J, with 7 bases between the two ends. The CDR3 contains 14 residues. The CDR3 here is CASSLGGYTDTQYF. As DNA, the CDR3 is TGTGCCAGCAGCTTGGGCGGGTACACAGATACGCAGTATTTT.

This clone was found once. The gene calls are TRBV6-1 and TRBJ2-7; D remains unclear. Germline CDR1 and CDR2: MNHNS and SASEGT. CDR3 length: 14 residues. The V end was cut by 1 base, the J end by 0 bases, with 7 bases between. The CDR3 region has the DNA TGTGCCAGCAGTGAAGACCGGAGCTCCTACGAGCAGTACTTC. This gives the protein CASSEDRSSYEQYF.

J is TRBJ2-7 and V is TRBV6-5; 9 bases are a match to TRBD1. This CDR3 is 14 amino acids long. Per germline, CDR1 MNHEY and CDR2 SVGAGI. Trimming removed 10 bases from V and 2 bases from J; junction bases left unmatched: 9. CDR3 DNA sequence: TGTGCCATCGAGGACAGGGGAATTGCCTACGAGCAGTACTTC. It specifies CAIEDRGIAYEQYF.

The CDR3 DNA is TGTGCCACCAGCAGAGATCCAGGGGGCTATCAGCCCCAGCATTTT. Amino acid sequence: CATSRDPGGYQPQHF. V and J are TRBV15 and TRBJ1-5; 8 positions agree with TRBD1. The J segment lost 5 bases and the V segment lost 0 bases, leaving 3 bases of the junction unmatched. Germline lookup yields CDR1 LNHNV and CDR2 YYDKDF (reference sequence). This CDR3 contains 15 residues.

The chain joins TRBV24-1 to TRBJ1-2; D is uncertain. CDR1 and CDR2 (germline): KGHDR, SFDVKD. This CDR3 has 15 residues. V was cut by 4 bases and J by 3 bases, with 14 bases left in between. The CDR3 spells CATSDLDGRDYGYTF. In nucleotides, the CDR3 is TGTGCCACCAGTGACCTTGACGGGAGAGACTATGGCTACACCTTC.

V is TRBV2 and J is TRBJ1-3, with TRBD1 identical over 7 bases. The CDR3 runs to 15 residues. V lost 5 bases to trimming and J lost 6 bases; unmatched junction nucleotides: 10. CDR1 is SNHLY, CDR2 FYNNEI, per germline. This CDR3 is CASSRQGSGVNTIYF. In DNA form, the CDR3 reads TGTGCCAGCAGTCGACAGGGTTCGGGTGTAAACACCATATATTTT.

The CDR3, as DNA: TGTGCCAGTAGCTCCCAGGCGGGGCCAACTAACTATGGCTACACCTTC. Translating gives CASSSQAGPTNYGYTF. The chain combines TRBV19 with TRBJ1-2; possible D gene TRBD1, 5 bases. The V end was cut by 6 bases, the J end by 0 bases, with 17 bases between. The CDR3 sequence is 16 residues long. Germline V CDR1 and CDR2: LNHDA, SQIVND (reference sequence).

CDR3 coding DNA: TGCGCCAGCAGCCCACAGGGATTCTCAGATACGCAGTATTTT. Protein product: CASSPQGFSDTQYF. The chain employs TRBV4-3 and TRBJ2-3; TRBD1 might be the D (6 bases). The CDR3 spans 14 residues. CDR1 and CDR2 from the germline V gene are LGHNA and YSLEER. Trimming stripped 4 bases from V and 4 bases from J, with 12 bases between.

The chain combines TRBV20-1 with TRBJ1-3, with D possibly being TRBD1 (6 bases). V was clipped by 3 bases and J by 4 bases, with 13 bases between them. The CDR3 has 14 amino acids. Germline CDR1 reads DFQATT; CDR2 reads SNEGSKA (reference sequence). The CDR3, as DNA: TGCAGTGCTAGTCTGGGGGGCGCGGGAAACACCATATATTTT. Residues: CSASLGGAGNTIYF.

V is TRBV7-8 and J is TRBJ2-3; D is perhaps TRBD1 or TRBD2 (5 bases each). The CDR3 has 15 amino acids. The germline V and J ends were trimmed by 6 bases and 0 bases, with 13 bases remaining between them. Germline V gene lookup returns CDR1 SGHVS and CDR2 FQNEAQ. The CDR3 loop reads CASSRDRPSTDTQYF. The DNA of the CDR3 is TGTGCCAGCAGTCGGGACCGCCCTAGCACAGATACGCAGTATTTT.

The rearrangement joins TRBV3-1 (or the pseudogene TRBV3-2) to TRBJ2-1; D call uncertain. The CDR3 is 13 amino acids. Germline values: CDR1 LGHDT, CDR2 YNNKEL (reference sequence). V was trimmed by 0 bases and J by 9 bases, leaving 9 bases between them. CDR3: CASSQEEEGEQFF. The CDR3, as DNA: TGTGCCAGCAGCCAAGAAGAGGAAGGTGAGCAGTTCTTC.

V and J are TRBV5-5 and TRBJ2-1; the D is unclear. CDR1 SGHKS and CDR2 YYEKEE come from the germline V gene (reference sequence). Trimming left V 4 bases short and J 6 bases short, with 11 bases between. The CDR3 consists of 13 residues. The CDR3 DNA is TGTGCCAGCAGCCTTCAATATTCCAATGAGCAGTTCTTC. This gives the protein CASSLQYSNEQFF.

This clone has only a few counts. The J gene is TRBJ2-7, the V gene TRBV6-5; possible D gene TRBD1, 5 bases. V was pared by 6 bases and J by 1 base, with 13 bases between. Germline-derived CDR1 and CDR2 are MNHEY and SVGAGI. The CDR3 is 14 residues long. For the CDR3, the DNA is TGTGCCAGCAGCCAGGACATCCGATCCTACGAGCAGTACTTC. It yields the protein CASSQDIRSYEQYF.

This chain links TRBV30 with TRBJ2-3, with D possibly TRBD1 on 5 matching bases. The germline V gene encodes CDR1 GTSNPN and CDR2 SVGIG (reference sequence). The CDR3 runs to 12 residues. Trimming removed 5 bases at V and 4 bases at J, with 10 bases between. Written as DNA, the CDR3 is TGTGCCTGGGACAGCGCATCAGATACGCAGTATTTT. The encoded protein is CAWDSASDTQYF.

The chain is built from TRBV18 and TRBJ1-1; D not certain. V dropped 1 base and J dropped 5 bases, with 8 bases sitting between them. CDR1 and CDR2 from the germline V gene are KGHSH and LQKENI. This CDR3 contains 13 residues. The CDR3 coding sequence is TGTGCCAGCTCACCACTGGGAGGAACTGAAGCTTTCTTT. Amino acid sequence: CASSPLGGTEAFF.

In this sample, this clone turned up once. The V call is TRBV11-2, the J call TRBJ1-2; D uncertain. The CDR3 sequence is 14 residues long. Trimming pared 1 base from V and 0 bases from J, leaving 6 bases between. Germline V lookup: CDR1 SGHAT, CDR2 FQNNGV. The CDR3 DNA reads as TGTGCCAGCAGCTTAGGCTTAGCTAACTATGGCTACACCTTC. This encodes CASSLGLANYGYTF.

The CDR3 bases are TGCGCCAGCAGCTTCCAGGGGGTGTCCTACGAGCAGTACTTC. This gives the protein CASSFQGVSYEQYF. The V and J genes are TRBV5-1 and TRBJ2-7; 7 bases agree with TRBD1. Trimming cost V 2 bases and J 1 base; bases outside gene matches: 3. Germline V gene sequence: CDR1 SGHRS, CDR2 YFSETQ. This CDR3 comprises 14 residues.

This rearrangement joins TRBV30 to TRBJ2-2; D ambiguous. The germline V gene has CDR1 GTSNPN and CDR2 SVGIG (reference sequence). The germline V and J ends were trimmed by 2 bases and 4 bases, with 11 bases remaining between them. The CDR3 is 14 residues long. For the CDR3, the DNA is TGTGCCTGGAGTAAACCCGGCGTCACCGGGGAGCTGTTTTTT. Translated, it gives CAWSKPGVTGELFF.

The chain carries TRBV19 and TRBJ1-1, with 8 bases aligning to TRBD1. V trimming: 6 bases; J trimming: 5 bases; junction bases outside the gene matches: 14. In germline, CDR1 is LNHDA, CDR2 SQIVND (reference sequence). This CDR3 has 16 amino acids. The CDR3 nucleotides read TGTGCCAGTAGCTTCGGGACAGGCGTAGTGGGGACTGAAGCTTTCTTT. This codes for CASSFGTGVVGTEAFF.

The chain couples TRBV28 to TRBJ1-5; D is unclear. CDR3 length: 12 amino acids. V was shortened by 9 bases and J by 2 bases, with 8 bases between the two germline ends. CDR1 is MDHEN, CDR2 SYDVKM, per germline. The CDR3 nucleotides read TGTGCCAGTACGTGGGGCAATCAGCCCCAGCATTTT. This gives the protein CASTWGNQPQHF.